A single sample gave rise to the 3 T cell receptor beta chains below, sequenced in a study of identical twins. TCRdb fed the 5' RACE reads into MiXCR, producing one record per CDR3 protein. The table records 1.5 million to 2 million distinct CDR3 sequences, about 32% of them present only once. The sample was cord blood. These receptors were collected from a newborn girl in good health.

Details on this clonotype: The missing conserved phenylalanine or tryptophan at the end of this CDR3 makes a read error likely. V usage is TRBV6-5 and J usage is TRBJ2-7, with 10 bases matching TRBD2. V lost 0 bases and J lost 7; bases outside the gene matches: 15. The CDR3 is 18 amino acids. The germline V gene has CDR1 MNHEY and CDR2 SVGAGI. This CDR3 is CASSYSKRGLAPYNEQYL. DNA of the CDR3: TGTGCCAGCAGTTACTCGAAGCGGGGACTAGCGCCCTACAATGAGCAGTACTTA.

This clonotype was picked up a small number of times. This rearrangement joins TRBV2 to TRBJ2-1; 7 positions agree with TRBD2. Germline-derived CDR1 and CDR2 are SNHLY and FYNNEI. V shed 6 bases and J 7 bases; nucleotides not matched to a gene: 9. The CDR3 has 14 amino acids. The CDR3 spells CASRPWGGLNEQFF. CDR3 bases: TGTGCCAGCAGGCCCTGGGGAGGGTTGAATGAGCAGTTCTTC.

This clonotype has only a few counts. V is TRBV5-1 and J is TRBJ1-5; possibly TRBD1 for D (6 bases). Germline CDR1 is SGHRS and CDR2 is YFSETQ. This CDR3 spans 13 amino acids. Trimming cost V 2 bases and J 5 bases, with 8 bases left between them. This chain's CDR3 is CASSFWTDQPQHF. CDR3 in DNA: TGCGCCAGCAGCTTCTGGACAGATCAGCCCCAGCATTTT.